This TCR beta chain was recovered during a study of response to subunit inactivated influenza vaccine. Overall study findings and caveats: Researchers suggested that each seasonal influenza vaccination recruits few new T cells.

TCRdb redid the calling of the RT-PCR reads with MiXCR, one entry per CDR3 protein. The table records about 570,000 distinct CDR3 sequences, about an eighth of them present only once. This clonotype came up a few times. Its antigen remains unidentified. Per the germline V gene, CDR1 is SGHAT and CDR2 is FQNNGV. The CDR3 has 13 amino acids. V lost 0 bases and J lost 5, with 7 bases in between. The J gene is TRBJ2-5, the V gene TRBV11-2; D not certain. Material: PBMCs from blood, obtained on the day of vaccination. This sequence was found in a man over 45 who received an inactivated influenza vaccine. CDR3 in amino acids: CASSLERLETQYF. CDR3 bases: TGTGCCAGCAGCTTAGAAAGGTTGGAGACCCAGTACTTC. The full variable domain, its missing parts supplied by reference TRBV11-2 and TRBJ2-5, is EAGVAQSPRYKIIEKRQSVAFWCNPISGHATLYWYQQILGQGPKLLIQFQNNGVVDDSQLPKDRFSAERLKGVDSTLKIQPAKLEDSAVYLCASSLERLETQYFGPGTRLLVL.